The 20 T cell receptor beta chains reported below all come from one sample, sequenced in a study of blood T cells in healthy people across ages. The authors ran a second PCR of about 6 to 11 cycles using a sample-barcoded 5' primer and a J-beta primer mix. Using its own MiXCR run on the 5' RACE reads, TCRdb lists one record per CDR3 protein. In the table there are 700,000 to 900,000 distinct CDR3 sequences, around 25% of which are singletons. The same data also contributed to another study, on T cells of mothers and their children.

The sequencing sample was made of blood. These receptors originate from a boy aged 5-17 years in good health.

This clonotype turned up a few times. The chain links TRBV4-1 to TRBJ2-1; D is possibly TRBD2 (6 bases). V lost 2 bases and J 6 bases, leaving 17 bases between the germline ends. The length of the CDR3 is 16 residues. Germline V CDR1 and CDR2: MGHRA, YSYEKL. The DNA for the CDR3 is TGCGCCAGCAGCCAACAACCGAGACTAGAGAGCAATGAGCAGTTCTTC. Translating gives CASSQQPRLESNEQFF.

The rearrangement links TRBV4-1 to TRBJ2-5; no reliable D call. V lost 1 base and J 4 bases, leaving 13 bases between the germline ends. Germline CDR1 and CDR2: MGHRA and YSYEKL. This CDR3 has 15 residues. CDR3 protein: CASSQGHILGETQYF. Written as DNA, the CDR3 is TGCGCCAGCAGCCAAGGACACATCTTAGGAGAGACCCAGTACTTC.

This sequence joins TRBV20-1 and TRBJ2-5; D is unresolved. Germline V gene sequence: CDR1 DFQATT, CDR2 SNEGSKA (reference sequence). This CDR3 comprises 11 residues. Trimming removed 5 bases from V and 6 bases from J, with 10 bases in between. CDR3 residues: CSAWLGKTQYF. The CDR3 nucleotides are TGCAGTGCTTGGCTAGGGAAGACCCAGTACTTC.

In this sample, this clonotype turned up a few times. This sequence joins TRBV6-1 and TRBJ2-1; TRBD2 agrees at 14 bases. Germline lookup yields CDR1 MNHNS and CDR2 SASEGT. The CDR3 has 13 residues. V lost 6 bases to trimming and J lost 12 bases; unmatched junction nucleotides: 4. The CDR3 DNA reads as TGTGCCAGCAGGACTAGCGGGGGGGCCGGGCAGTTCTTC. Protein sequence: CASRTSGGAGQFF.

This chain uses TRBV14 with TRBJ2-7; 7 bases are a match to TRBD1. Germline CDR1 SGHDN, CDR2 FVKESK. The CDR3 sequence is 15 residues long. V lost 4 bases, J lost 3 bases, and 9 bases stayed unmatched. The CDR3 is CASSPRGTALYEQYF. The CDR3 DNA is TGTGCCAGCAGCCCCAGGGGGACAGCTCTCTACGAGCAGTACTTC.

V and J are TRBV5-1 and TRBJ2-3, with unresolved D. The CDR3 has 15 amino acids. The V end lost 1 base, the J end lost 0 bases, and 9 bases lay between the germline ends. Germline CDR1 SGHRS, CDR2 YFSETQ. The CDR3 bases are TGCGCCAGCAGCTTGCAAGGGTTTAGCACAGATACGCAGTATTTT. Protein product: CASSLQGFSTDTQYF.

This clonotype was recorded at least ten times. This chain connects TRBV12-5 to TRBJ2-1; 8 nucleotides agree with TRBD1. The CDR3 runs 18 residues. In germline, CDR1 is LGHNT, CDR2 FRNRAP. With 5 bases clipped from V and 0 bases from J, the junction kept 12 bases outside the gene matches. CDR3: CASGPGTGFPSSYNEQFF. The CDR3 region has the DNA TGTGCTAGTGGTCCAGGGACAGGTTTCCCAAGCTCCTACAATGAGCAGTTCTTC.

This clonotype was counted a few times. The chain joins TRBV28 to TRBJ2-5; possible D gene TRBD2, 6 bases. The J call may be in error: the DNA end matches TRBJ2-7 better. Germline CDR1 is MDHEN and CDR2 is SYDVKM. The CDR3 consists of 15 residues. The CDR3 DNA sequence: TGTGCCAGCAGTTTAGGCGGGGCCAACTCCTACGAGCAGTACTTC. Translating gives CASSLGGANSYEQYF.

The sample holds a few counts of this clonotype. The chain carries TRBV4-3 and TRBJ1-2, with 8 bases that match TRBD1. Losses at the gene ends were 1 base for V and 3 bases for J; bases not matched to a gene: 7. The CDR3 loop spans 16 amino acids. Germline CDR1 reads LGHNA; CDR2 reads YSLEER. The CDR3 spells CASSQVAGGLDYGYTF. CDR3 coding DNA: TGCGCCAGCAGCCAAGTTGCAGGGGGCTTGGACTATGGCTACACCTTC.

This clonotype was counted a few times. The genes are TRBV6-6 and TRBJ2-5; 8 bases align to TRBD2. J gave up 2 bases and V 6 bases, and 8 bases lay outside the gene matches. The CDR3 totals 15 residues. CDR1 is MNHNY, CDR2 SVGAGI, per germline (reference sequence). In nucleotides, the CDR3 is TGTGCCAGCAGCCTCTTCGGGACTAGGCAAGAGACCCAGTACTTC. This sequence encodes CASSLFGTRQETQYF.

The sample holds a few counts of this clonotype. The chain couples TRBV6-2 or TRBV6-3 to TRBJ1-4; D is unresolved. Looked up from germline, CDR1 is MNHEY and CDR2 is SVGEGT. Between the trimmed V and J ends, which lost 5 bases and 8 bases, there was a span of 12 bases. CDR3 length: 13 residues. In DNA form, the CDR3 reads TGTGCCAGCAGTCAACGCCGGGCAGAAAAACTGTTTTTT. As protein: CASSQRRAEKLFF.

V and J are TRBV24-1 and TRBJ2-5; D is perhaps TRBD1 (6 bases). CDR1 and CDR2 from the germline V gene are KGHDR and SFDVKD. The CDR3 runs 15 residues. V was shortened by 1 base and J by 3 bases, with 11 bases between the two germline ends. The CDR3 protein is CATSDFSQGKETQYF. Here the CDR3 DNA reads TGTGCCACCAGTGATTTTTCACAGGGAAAAGAGACCCAGTACTTC.

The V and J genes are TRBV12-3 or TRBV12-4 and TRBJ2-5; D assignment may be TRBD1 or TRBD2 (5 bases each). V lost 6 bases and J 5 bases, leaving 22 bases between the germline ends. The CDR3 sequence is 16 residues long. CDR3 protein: CASSSAGAGMGETQYF. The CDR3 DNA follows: TGTGCCAGCAGCTCCGCCGGGGCAGGGATGGGGGAGACCCAGTACTTC.

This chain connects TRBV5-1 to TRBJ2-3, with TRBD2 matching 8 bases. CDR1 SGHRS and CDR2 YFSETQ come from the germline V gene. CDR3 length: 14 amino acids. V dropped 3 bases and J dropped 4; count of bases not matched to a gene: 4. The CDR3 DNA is TGCGCCAGCAGCTCCGGGACTAGTGCAGATACGCAGTATTTT. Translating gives CASSSGTSADTQYF.

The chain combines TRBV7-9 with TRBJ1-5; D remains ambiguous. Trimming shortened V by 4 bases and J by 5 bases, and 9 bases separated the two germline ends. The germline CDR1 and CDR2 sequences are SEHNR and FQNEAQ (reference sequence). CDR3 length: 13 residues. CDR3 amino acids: CASSWLADQPQHF. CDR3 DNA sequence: TGTGCCAGCAGCTGGCTGGCCGATCAGCCCCAGCATTTT. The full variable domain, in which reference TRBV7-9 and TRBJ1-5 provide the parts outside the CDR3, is DTGVSQNPRHKITKRGQNVTFRCDPISEHNRLYWYRQTLGQGPEFLTYFQNEAQLEKSRLLSDRFSAERPKGSFSTLEIQRTEQGDSAMYLCASSWLADQPQHFGDGTRLSIL.

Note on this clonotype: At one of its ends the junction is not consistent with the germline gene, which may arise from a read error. The CDR3 DNA reads TGCGCCAGCAGTTACTCGACGGGCAGGGGAGATCCACCCCTCCACTTT. Translated, it gives CASSYSTGRGDPPLHF. The rearrangement uses TRBV6-6 and TRBJ1-6, with D perhaps TRBD1 (6 bases). The germline CDR1 and CDR2 sequences are MNHNY and SVGAGI (reference sequence). This CDR3 spans 16 amino acids.

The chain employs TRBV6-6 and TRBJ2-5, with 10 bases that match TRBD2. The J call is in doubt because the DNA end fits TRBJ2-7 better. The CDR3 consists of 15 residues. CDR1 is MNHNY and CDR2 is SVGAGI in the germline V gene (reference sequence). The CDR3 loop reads CASSYLAGDAYEQYF. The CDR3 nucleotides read TGTGCCAGCAGTTACCTAGCGGGGGACGCCTACGAGCAGTACTTC.

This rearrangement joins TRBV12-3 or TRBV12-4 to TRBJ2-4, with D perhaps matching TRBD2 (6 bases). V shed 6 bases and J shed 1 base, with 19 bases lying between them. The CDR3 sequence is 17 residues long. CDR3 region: CASSAGIRLPAKNIQYF. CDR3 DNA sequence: TGTGCCAGCAGCGCGGGGATCAGGTTACCGGCCAAAAACATTCAGTACTTC.

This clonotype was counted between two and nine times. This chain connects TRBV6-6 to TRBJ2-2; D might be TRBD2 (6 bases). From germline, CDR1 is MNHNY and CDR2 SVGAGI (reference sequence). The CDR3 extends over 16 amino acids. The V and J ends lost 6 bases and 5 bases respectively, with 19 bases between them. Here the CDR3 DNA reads TGTGCCAGCAGACCTCACACCTGGGCGGGGACCGGGGAGCTGTTTTTT. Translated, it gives CASRPHTWAGTGELFF.

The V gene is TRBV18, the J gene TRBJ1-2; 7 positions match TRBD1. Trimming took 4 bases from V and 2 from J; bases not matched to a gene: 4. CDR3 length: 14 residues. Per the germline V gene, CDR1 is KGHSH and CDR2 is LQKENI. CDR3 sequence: CASSHRDSNYGYTF. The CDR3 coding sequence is TGTGCCAGCTCACATCGGGACAGCAACTATGGCTACACCTTC.